A single sample is the source of the 14 T cell receptor beta chains below, sequenced in a study of shared clonotypes between healthy human individuals. Produced via immunoSEQ multiplex PCR; TCRdb's table is partial and in-frame only. The top ten hold 0.13% of the sample, which has some 2.1 million clones, 85% to 95% seen once. The material sequenced was naive CD4+ T cells sorted from blood. Documented subset: CD45RA+ positively selected. The receptor set was obtained from a man younger than 35 in good health.

The chain has TRBV6-1 and TRBJ2-7; no definite D call. The germline V gene has CDR1 MNHNS and CDR2 SASEGT. The CDR3 consists of 12 residues. V lost 2 bases and J 5 bases, leaving 7 bases between the germline ends. CDR3 nucleotides: TGTGCCAGCAGTGAACCGTCGGACGAGCAGTACTTC. Protein product: CASSEPSDEQYF.

The V and J genes are TRBV9 and TRBJ2-3, with D possibly called TRBD1 or TRBD2 (6 bases each). Germline CDR1 reads SGDLS; CDR2 reads YYNGEE. The CDR3 runs to 15 residues. Trimming took 1 base from V and 2 from J, leaving 11 bases between them. This CDR3 is CASSVQGTLTDTQYF. The CDR3 nucleotides are TGTGCCAGCAGCGTACAGGGGACTCTCACAGATACGCAGTATTTT.

The chain employs TRBV4-1 and TRBJ2-1; either TRBD1 or TRBD2 may supply D (5 bases each). CDR3 length equals 16 residues. V was cut by 1 base and J by 6 bases, with 16 bases left in between. The germline CDR1 and CDR2 sequences are MGHRA and YSYEKL. This CDR3 reads CASSQGPGTAGNEQFF. CDR3 DNA sequence: TGCGCCAGCAGCCAAGGACCCGGGACGGCGGGCAATGAGCAGTTCTTC.

The chain is built from TRBV6-6 and TRBJ2-3; 9 nucleotides align to TRBD1. This CDR3 has 15 residues. V gave up 6 bases and J gave up 6 bases; unmatched junction bases: 10. Germline V gene data show CDR1 as MNHNY and CDR2 as SVGAGI (reference sequence). The CDR3 bases are TGTGCCAGCAGGAACCCGGGACAGGGCGCGGATACGCAGTATTTT. Residues: CASRNPGQGADTQYF.

This clone occurred a few times. The rearrangement uses TRBV6-6 and TRBJ2-5, with D possibly called TRBD1 or TRBD2 (6 bases each). CDR1 MNHNY and CDR2 SVGAGI come from the germline V gene (reference sequence). This CDR3 contains 14 residues. V was shortened by 8 bases and J by 5 bases, with 18 bases between the two germline ends. The CDR3 DNA reads as TGTGCCAGCGCCTTGGGGGGCTCCGGGGAGACCCAGTACTTC. Translation: CASALGGSGETQYF.

The V and J genes are TRBV4-3 and TRBJ2-2; 12 bases fit TRBD2. Germline V lookup: CDR1 LGHNA, CDR2 YSLEER. The trim removed 1 base at V and 6 bases at J, leaving 3 bases unmatched. The CDR3 totals 16 residues. CDR3 DNA sequence: TGCGCCAGCAGCCAAGTGGCTAGCGGGAGGGCCGGGGAGCTGTTTTTT. Translating gives CASSQVASGRAGELFF.

The V call is TRBV7-2, the J call TRBJ2-2; D gene ambiguous. Trimming took 1 base from V and 2 from J, leaving 14 bases between them. The CDR3 is 17 residues long. The germline gives CDR1 SGHTA, CDR2 FQGNSA. CDR3 nucleotides: TGTGCCAGCAGCTTAGATGGTAGCCGGGCCAACACCGGGGAGCTGTTTTTT. Protein sequence: CASSLDGSRANTGELFF. The variable domain in full, completed from reference TRBV7-2 and TRBJ2-2, reads GAGVSQSPSNKVTEKGKDVELRCDPISGHTALYWYRQSLGQGLEFLIYFQGNSAPDKSGLPSDRFSAERTGGSVSTLTIQRTQQEDSAVYLCASSLDGSRANTGELFFGEGSRLTVL.

The chain joins TRBV7-9 to TRBJ1-1, with D uncertain. V lost 4 bases and J 7 bases, leaving 13 bases between the germline ends. The CDR3 is 13 residues long. The V gene's germline CDR1 is SEHNR and CDR2 FQNEAQ (reference sequence). CDR3 region: CASSSRPTDEAFF. Here the CDR3 DNA reads TGTGCCAGCAGCTCCAGGCCCACCGATGAAGCTTTCTTT.

The chain couples TRBV6-5 to TRBJ1-5, with 7 bases identical to TRBD1. This CDR3 has 15 amino acids. Unmatched junction bases numbered 4, after V lost 0 bases and J lost 5 bases. Germline V gene data show CDR1 as MNHEY and CDR2 as SVGAGI. In DNA form, the CDR3 reads TGTGCCAGCAGTTACTCCCAGGGGGTGGATCAGCCCCAGCATTTT. This codes for CASSYSQGVDQPQHF.

Note on this clone: This same CDR3 is encoded by further DNA sequences in the sample. The chain recombines TRBV6-5 with TRBJ1-1; D gene uncertain. Deletions cut 0 bases from V and 4 bases from J, with 6 bases between. This CDR3 is built from 13 residues. Germline values: CDR1 MNHEY, CDR2 SVGAGI. This chain's CDR3 is CASSYSRSTEAFF. DNA of the CDR3: TGTGCCAGCAGTTACTCCAGGAGCACTGAAGCTTTCTTT.

The chain links TRBV7-2 to TRBJ2-3; D is perhaps TRBD2 (6 bases). The germline V gene encodes CDR1 SGHTA and CDR2 FQGNSA. There are 16 residues in the CDR3. Trimming cost V 4 bases and J 2 bases, with 16 bases left between them. CDR3 coding DNA: TGTGCCAGCAGCTCCCGCGGGACGGGCCACACAGATACGCAGTATTTT. Its translation is CASSSRGTGHTDTQYF.

The CDR3 sequence: CASSLRGQGGGYTF. The CDR3 nucleotides are TGTGCCAGCAGTTTAAGGGGGCAGGGTGGTGGCTACACCTTC. The V and J genes are TRBV27 and TRBJ1-2, with 7 nucleotides matching TRBD1. V shed 2 bases and J 7 bases; nucleotides not matched to a gene: 7. Germline CDR1 reads MNHEY; CDR2 reads SMNVEV (reference sequence). The CDR3 has 14 residues.

The chain joins TRBV9 to TRBJ1-1, with D perhaps TRBD1 (5 bases). Germline V gene lookup returns CDR1 SGDLS and CDR2 YYNGEE. This CDR3 is 15 amino acids long. V lost 0 bases and J 6 bases, leaving 15 bases between the germline ends. CDR3 DNA: TGTGCCAGCAGCGTAGAGACGGGGGGGTTCGCTGAAGCTTTCTTT. Protein product: CASSVETGGFAEAFF.

The CDR3, as DNA: TGCGCCAGCAGCTTTTCGCGGCACGCGGGGTCCTACGAGCAGTACTTC. Amino acids: CASSFSRHAGSYEQYF. The chain has TRBV5-1 and TRBJ2-7; TRBD2 might be the D (6 bases). Germline values: CDR1 SGHRS, CDR2 YFSETQ. V was clipped by 2 bases and J by 1 base, with 16 bases between them. The CDR3 spans 16 residues. The full variable domain, its missing parts supplied by reference TRBV5-1 and TRBJ2-7, is KAGVTQTPRYLIKTRGQQVTLSCSPISGHRSVSWYQQTPGQGLQFLFEYFSETQRNKGNFPGRFSGRQFSNSRSEMNVSTLELGDSALYLCASSFSRHAGSYEQYFGPGTRLTVT.